This TCR beta chain appears in the sequencing data of a study of cytomegalovirus exposure and HLA in healthy donors. The study ran its PCR with 60 Vbeta and 13 Jbeta primers. Repertoires were generated with immunoSEQ multiplex PCR, while TCRdb's copy carries only in-frame clones and drops some. The data contain some 190,000 clones, 76% of them singletons. CDR3 length equals 18 residues. Study-level results: Under in vitro conditions, three CMV-associated chains were confirmed as specific for CMV antigens. With high specificity and sensitivity, the classifier reportedly diagnosed cytomegalovirus status. The majority of CMV-associated TCR beta chains were reported as apparently HLA-restricted in a later analysis. Analyzed later, association rates of TCRs varied across HLA loci, with DRB1 most and HLA-C fewest.

There are a few counts of this clone. The target antigen is unknown. The rearrangement links TRBV21-1 to TRBJ2-1; TRBD2, the table's D call, was not compared with the DNA. TRBV21-1 is designated a pseudogene. The sample consisted of PBMCs. The source is a man aged 18-30 years in good health and CMV-seronegative. The CDR3: CASTPMDQRAPSYSEQFF. The CDR3 DNA sequence: TGTGCCAGCACCCCCATGGACCAGCGGGCCCCCTCCTACAGTGAGCAGTTCTTC.